This note documents a single TCR beta chain sequence. The entry originates in a study of T cells in Graves' hyperthyroidism and ophthalmopathy. It was uncontrolled infection, other autoimmune disease, pregnancy or lactation that excluded patients. Orbital computed tomography and thyroid ultrasound, together with serum TRAb and thyroxine and clinical symptoms, were used for diagnoses. Amplification of TCR beta CDR3 regions used RNA as the template. The HTBI primer set served for first-round RT-PCR of the TCR CDR3. TCRdb reprocessed the multiplex PCR reads via MiXCR and lists one record per CDR3 protein. The data show over 120,000 distinct CDR3 sequences, approximately 24% seen once. This CDR3 region has 14 residues. Trimming cost V 1 base and J 2 bases, with 9 bases left between them. CDR1 and CDR2 (germline): DFQATT, SNEGSKA (reference sequence).

The sequence came from a woman between 50 and 59 years old with Graves' hyperthyroidism that later progressed to Graves' ophthalmopathy. The chain couples TRBV20-1 to TRBJ1-5; the D gene is possibly TRBD1 (6 bases). The specimen was blood. The CDR3 spells CSARGRGGNQPQHF. The CDR3 DNA reads TGCAGTGCTAGAGGAAGGGGGGGCAATCAGCCCCAGCATTTT.